Given below is one T cell receptor beta chain in context. These data originate in a study of CD4+ T cells in melanoma. TCRdb keeps only in-frame clones here, not all; method: immunoSEQ multiplex PCR. The data hold over 130,000 clones, with over 90% observed a single time. The origin of this receptor is a human donor with melanoma.

The CDR3 here is CASSASGSEAFF. In nucleotides, the CDR3 is TGTGCCAGCAGCGCCAGCGGGAGTGAAGCTTTCTTT. This chain links TRBV5-6 with TRBJ1-1; no firm D call. Germline assignment: CDR1 SGHDT and CDR2 YYEEEE. The ends were cut back, 4 bases at V and 7 bases at J, with 11 bases in the middle. CDR3 length: 12 residues.